The rows below give T cell receptor beta chains drawn from one sample of a study of T cell responses to AZD1222 COVID-19 vaccine. The assay was immunoSEQ multiplex PCR, and TCRdb's table has in-frame clones only and misses some. Among about 89,000 clones listed, around nine tenths were seen once. This specimen was peripheral blood, taken on day 0 of MenACWY control vaccination. All receptors come from an adult in good health. CDR3s include the opening cysteine and the closing phenylalanine or tryptophan. D genes are given only for firm matches. A row's size may be missing; if present it is once, few, many or a size class.

v_call	d_call	clone_size	j_call	cdr3_aa	cdr3_nt
TRBV9	-	-	TRBJ1-6	CASSVGQYNSPLHF	TGTGCCAGCAGCGTAGGGCAGTATAATTCACCCCTCCACTTT
TRBV5-1	TRBD1	-	TRBJ2-3	CASSLTQGAKYF	TGCGCCAGCAGCTTGACCCAGGGGGCGAAGTATTTT
TRBV5-1	-	-	TRBJ2-3	CASSQQGTSTDTQYF	TGCGCCAGCAGCCAGCAGGGAACTAGCACAGATACGCAGTATTTT
TRBV27	TRBD2	-	TRBJ2-7	CASSSYFSGSLEQYF	TGTGCCAGCAGTTCGTACTTTAGCGGGAGTCTCGAGCAGTACTTC
TRBV5-1	TRBD2	-	TRBJ2-1	CASSIAGVGAYNEQFF	TGCGCCAGCAGCATCGCGGGGGTGGGCGCCTACAATGAGCAGTTCTTC
TRBV14	-	once	TRBJ1-4	CASSQAGLGEKLFF	TGTGCCAGCAGCCAAGCGGGGTTGGGTGAAAAACTGTTTTTT
TRBV2	TRBD2	-	TRBJ2-5	CASSGGGSYQETQYF	TGTGCCAGCAGTGGGGGGGGTTCCTACCAAGAGACCCAGTACTTC
TRBV5-6	-	-	TRBJ2-1	CASSSGTYLYNEQFF	TGTGCCAGCAGCTCCGGGACATACCTCTACAATGAGCAGTTCTTC
TRBV28	TRBD1	once	TRBJ1-5	CASGVQGRTRGNQPQHF	TGTGCCAGCGGGGTACAGGGGCGAACTCGGGGCAATCAGCCCCAGCATTTT
TRBV5-4	-	-	TRBJ1-4	CASGIGATNEKLFF	TGTGCCAGCGGGATAGGAGCAACTAATGAAAAACTGTTTTTT
TRBV6-2/TRBV6-3	-	-	TRBJ2-2	CASSYRPAPISNTGELFF	TGTGCCAGCAGTTACAGGCCAGCGCCAATCTCGAACACCGGGGAGCTGTTTTTT
TRBV18	-	-	TRBJ2-4	CASSPPRVAKNIQYF	TGTGCCAGCTCACCACCCCGGGTCGCCAAAAACATTCAGTACTTC
TRBV5-1	TRBD2	-	TRBJ2-7	CASTEVTSGRGEQYF	TGCGCCAGCACGGAAGTAACTAGCGGGAGGGGCGAGCAGTACTTC
TRBV28	TRBD2	-	TRBJ2-7	CASGFSAPGREQYF	TGTGCCAGCGGTTTTAGTGCCCCCGGGAGGGAGCAGTACTTC
TRBV18	-	-	TRBJ1-5	CASSPLKDQPQHF	TGTGCCAGCTCACCACTGAAGGATCAGCCCCAGCATTTT
TRBV28	-	-	TRBJ2-3	CASSSPSVDTQYF	TGTGCCAGCAGTTCACCTAGCGTCGATACGCAGTATTTT
TRBV7-8	TRBD2	-	TRBJ2-5	CASSSRTSGNQETQYF	TGTGCCAGCAGCTCGAGGACTAGCGGGAACCAAGAGACCCAGTACTTC
TRBV19	-	-	TRBJ1-5	CASSEGGLGQPQHF	TGTGCCAGTAGCGAAGGGGGTCTAGGTCAGCCCCAGCATTTT
TRBV20-1	TRBD1	-	TRBJ1-4	CSARGPGGLFF	TGCAGTGCTAGAGGCCCAGGGGGATTATTTTTT
TRBV6-5	TRBD2	-	TRBJ2-7	CASRLGRGGVYEQYF	TGTGCCAGCAGGCTTGGGCGGGGGGGCGTCTACGAGCAGTACTTC
TRBV28	-	-	TRBJ1-5	CASSNRLTGPNQPQHF	TGTGCCAGCAGTAACCGACTCACGGGGCCCAATCAGCCCCAGCATTTT
TRBV7-2	TRBD1	-	TRBJ1-5	CASSLVRDRANNQPQHF	TGTGCCAGCAGCTTAGTACGGGACAGGGCAAACAATCAGCCCCAGCATTTT
TRBV5-6	-	-	TRBJ1-6	CASSLGGSTSPLHF	TGTGCCAGCAGCTTGGGAGGGTCTACTTCACCCCTCCACTTT
TRBV4-1	-	-	TRBJ2-7	CASSQDTPRDEQYF	TGCGCCAGCAGCCAAGACACCCCCCGGGACGAGCAGTACTTC
TRBV19	-	-	TRBJ1-1	CASSRAPEGYTEAFF	TGTGCCAGTAGTAGAGCGCCAGAAGGATACACTGAAGCTTTCTTT
TRBV6-5	-	-	TRBJ1-5	CASSYSNTDQPQHF	TGTGCCAGCAGTTACTCGAACACAGATCAGCCCCAGCATTTT
TRBV6-5	-	-	TRBJ1-3	CATVASGNTIYF	TGTGCCACCGTTGCCTCTGGAAACACCATATATTTT
TRBV10-3	-	-	TRBJ1-1	CAISDYRVFDTEAFF	TGTGCCATCAGTGATTACAGGGTGTTCGACACTGAAGCTTTCTTT
TRBV28	TRBD2	-	TRBJ2-3	CASRPAGGTDTQYF	TGTGCCAGCAGGCCAGCGGGAGGGACAGATACGCAGTATTTT
TRBV2	-	-	TRBJ2-4	CASSSQDLVENIQYF	TGTGCCAGCAGTTCCCAGGACCTTGTCGAAAACATTCAGTACTTC
TRBV14	TRBD1	-	TRBJ1-2	CASSQRTGDGYTF	TGTGCCAGCAGCCAGAGGACAGGGGATGGCTACACCTTC
TRBV15	-	-	TRBJ1-4	CATSGGPLKEKLFF	TGTGCCACCAGCGGCGGGCCCTTAAAAGAAAAACTGTTTTTT
TRBV6-5	TRBD1	-	TRBJ1-6	CASSYTTGDNSPLHF	TGTGCCAGCAGTTACACGACAGGGGATAATTCACCCCTCCACTTT
TRBV5-8	-	-	TRBJ2-1	CASSLGSRAAYNEQFF	TGTGCCAGCAGCTTGGGGTCTCGAGCGGCATACAATGAGCAGTTCTTC
TRBV27	-	-	TRBJ2-3	CASSLTGLSQRRTDTQYF	TGTGCCAGCAGTTTAACAGGGCTAAGTCAGCGTCGCACAGATACGCAGTATTTT
TRBV19	-	-	TRBJ2-3	CASSMGTKGDTQYF	TGTGCCAGTAGTATGGGTACGAAGGGAGATACGCAGTATTTT
TRBV7-2	-	-	TRBJ1-4	CASRPRGRGANEKLFF	TGTGCCAGCAGGCCAAGGGGAAGGGGAGCTAATGAAAAACTGTTTTTT
TRBV28	TRBD2	-	TRBJ2-5	CASSPSGKETQYF	TGTGCCAGCAGTCCCAGCGGGAAAGAGACCCAGTACTTC
TRBV9	-	-	TRBJ1-6	CASSVGSGHLNSPLHF	TGTGCCAGCAGCGTAGGCTCGGGGCACCTTAATTCACCCCTCCACTTT
TRBV10-2	TRBD2	-	TRBJ2-1	CASSIPGLARNEQFF	TGCGCCAGCAGTATACCGGGACTAGCCAGGAATGAGCAGTTCTTC
TRBV19	-	-	TRBJ1-2	CASSIDRQTLGYTF	TGTGCCAGTAGTATAGATCGGCAGACTTTAGGCTACACCTTC
TRBV7-9	-	-	TRBJ1-2	CASSLAAARQDTF	TGTGCCAGCAGCTTAGCGGCCGCCCGACAGGACACCTTC
TRBV6-1	-	-	TRBJ2-1	CASSELGTYNEQFF	TGTGCCAGCAGTGAACTGGGAACCTACAATGAGCAGTTCTTC
TRBV3-1/TRBV3-2	-	-	TRBJ2-7	CASSQGANQPYEQYF	TGTGCCAGCAGCCAAGGGGCAAACCAACCCTACGAGCAGTACTTC
TRBV10-3	-	-	TRBJ1-6	CAISNEGSPLHF	TGTGCCATCAGTAACGAGGGTTCACCCCTCCACTTT
TRBV2	TRBD2	-	TRBJ2-1	CASSVRRGNEQFF	TGTGCCAGCAGTGTACGGCGGGGGAATGAGCAGTTCTTC
TRBV6-5	-	-	TRBJ2-1	CASSYFSGNEQFF	TGTGCCAGCAGTTACTTTTCAGGCAATGAGCAGTTCTTC
TRBV19	TRBD1	-	TRBJ1-5	CASSPTGGNQPQHF	TGTGCCAGTAGTCCGACAGGGGGCAATCAGCCCCAGCATTTT
TRBV11-2	-	-	TRBJ2-3	CASRQRGSSTDTQYF	TGTGCCAGCAGACAAAGAGGGTCAAGCACAGATACGCAGTATTTT
TRBV4-3	TRBD1	-	TRBJ1-1	CASSFGQGASEAFF	TGCGCCAGCAGCTTCGGACAGGGGGCCTCTGAAGCTTTCTTT
TRBV11-3	-	-	TRBJ1-3	CASSDGTERNTIYF	TGTGCCAGCAGCGACGGGACGGAAAGAAACACCATATATTTT
TRBV28	TRBD2	-	TRBJ2-7	CASSTPSGRADEQYF	TGTGCCAGCAGTACTCCTAGCGGGAGGGCCGACGAGCAGTACTTC
TRBV7-2	TRBD2	-	TRBJ2-3	CASSLAGLAGDTQYF	TGTGCCAGCAGCTTAGCCGGACTAGCAGGGGATACGCAGTATTTT
TRBV6-1	TRBD1	-	TRBJ1-1	CASSEADRGGTEAFF	TGTGCCAGCAGTGAAGCGGACAGGGGAGGCACTGAAGCTTTCTTT
TRBV12-3/TRBV12-4	TRBD1	-	TRBJ1-2	CASSLGAGGGYTF	TGTGCCAGCAGTTTAGGGGCAGGGGGTGGCTACACCTTC
TRBV6-5	-	-	TRBJ2-3	CASSYSGQDTDTQYF	TGTGCCAGCAGTTACTCCGGGCAGGACACAGATACGCAGTATTTT
TRBV28	-	-	TRBJ2-3	CASSSPGRRGFDTQYF	TGTGCCAGCAGTTCTCCGGGGCGGCGGGGCTTCGATACGCAGTATTTT